This TCR beta chain was identified during a study of T cells in localized non-small cell lung cancer (dated by TCRdb to the early 2020s). Concerning the study at large: Comparing tumors with uninvolved tumor-adjacent lungs, the study looked at the T cell repertoires of approximately 240 patients with early-stage NSCLC. The cohort was made up of approximately 250 treatment-naive NSCLC patients whose localized lung tumors had been resected. Of the NSCLC patients, fewer than 150 were male and approximately 99 were female, and the mean age was roughly 61 years.

The paper as a whole reports these results and caveats: Higher T cell density in blood was associated with longer overall survival, whereas higher clonality in adjacent lung was associated with shorter survival. Uninvolved tumor-adjacent lung showed the highest T cell clonality, higher than tumor, which suggests more focused antigenic responses in the adjacent lung. Because of the exploratory design, TCR variables were selected using unadjusted p-values without false-discovery rate correction. Because multi-region tumor sequencing was not done, intratumor heterogeneity could not be ruled out. A median of around 62 of the top 100 tumor clones turned up in the paired uninvolved adjacent lung, and under 30 of those clones also ranked among the top 100 of that same adjacent lung.

The germline V gene gives CDR1 as SGHDN and CDR2 as FVKESK. The CDR3 holds 16 amino acids from the cysteine to the phenylalanine. This entry keeps only the CDR3 DNA: 48 bases, framed from base 1. V is clipped by 0 bases and J by 0 bases, and the sequence between their germline boundaries is 8 bases long. At diagnosis, peripheral blood, uninvolved tumor-adjacent lung and tumor were collected and stored as a combination of fresh-frozen and FFPE material. For TCR repertoire profiling, the blood samples were analyzed as peripheral blood mononuclear cells. On this clone itself: Its antigen is still unknown. Per-nucleotide qualities are absent, and no much larger clonotype sits a single base away.

TCR beta CDR3 regions were sequenced from DNA using the immunoSEQ Assay. On the study's bioinformatics: To compute T cell density, TCR beta template counts were normalized to usable DNA, which was estimated by amplifying housekeeping genes. Using the preseqR package, richness was estimated by extrapolating to 120,000 templates for tissue samples and 400,000 templates for PBMC samples. Clonality was taken to be one minus Pielou's evenness. To identify tissue-enriched TCRs, differential abundance testing was run on productive amino-acid clonotypes with a minimum total count of 5 and an alpha of 0.1. The Jaccard Index and the Morisita Overlap Index were used to quantify repertoire overlap between compartments. GLIPH grouped TCR beta CDR3s together with public tetramer-defined viral CDR3s, and a viral motif had to include at least three viral sequences and also show V-gene enrichment. TCRdb took over this immuneACCESS table, retaining in-frame rearrangements with V and J assigned. Such tables are incomplete; in checked studies, under half of the missing clones stem from an unresolved V gene, and the remainder is unexplained. Clonal size and the V and J genes are those of that table, whereas D and trimming came from the DNA. Here the sample has around 140,000 clones; about 89% occur a single time. Around 1.7% of the sample is held by the ten biggest clonotypes.

The receptor's source is a female donor older than 55 with stage I lung adenocarcinoma. Sequenced material: peripheral blood, taken before any cancer treatment. The V and J segments used are TRBV14 and TRBJ2-2; TRBD1 is possibly the D segment (5 matching bases). The nucleotides read TGTGCCAGCAGCCAAGAATGGACACCGAACACCGGGGAGCTGTTTTTT. Its translation is CASSQEWTPNTGELFF.